This paragraph covers one T cell receptor (beta chain) sequence. The antigen is unknown. This entry belongs to a study of response to subunit inactivated influenza vaccine. General study points: The authors put forward the suggestion that each seasonal influenza vaccination may bring in only a limited number of new T cells.

Germline V gene lookup returns CDR1 SNHLY and CDR2 FYNNEI. The CDR3 length is 15 residues. Deletions cut 6 bases from V and 2 bases from J, with 16 bases between. TCRdb used MiXCR to reprocess the RT-PCR reads, holding one entry per CDR3 protein. Of about 480,000 distinct CDR3 sequences in the sample, roughly 9.8% were seen once. The sequence was obtained from a man aged 45-65 years who received an inactivated influenza vaccine. Sequencing was performed on PBMCs from blood, taken more than 35 days after vaccination. This chain uses TRBV2 with TRBJ1-2; D is uncertain. The CDR3 region is CASRSGGSGNYGYTF. Written as DNA, the CDR3 is TGTGCCAGCAGGTCGGGAGGGTCCGGGAACTATGGCTACACCTTC.